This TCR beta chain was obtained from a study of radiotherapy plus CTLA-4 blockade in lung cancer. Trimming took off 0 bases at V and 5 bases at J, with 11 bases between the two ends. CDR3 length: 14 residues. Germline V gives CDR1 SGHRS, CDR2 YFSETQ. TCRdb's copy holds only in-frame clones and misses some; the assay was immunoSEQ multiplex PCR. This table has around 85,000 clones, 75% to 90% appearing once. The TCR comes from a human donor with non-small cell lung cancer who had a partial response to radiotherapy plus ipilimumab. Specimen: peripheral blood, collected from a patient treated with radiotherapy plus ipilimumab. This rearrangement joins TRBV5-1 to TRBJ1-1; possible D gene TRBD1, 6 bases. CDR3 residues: CASSLGQDWTEAFF. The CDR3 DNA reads TGCGCCAGCAGCTTGGGACAGGACTGGACTGAAGCTTTCTTT.